The T cell receptor (beta chain) described here comes from a study of CD4 T cell repertoires in COVID-19. Repertoires were generated with immunoSEQ multiplex PCR, while TCRdb's copy carries only in-frame clones and drops some. This table has tens of thousands of clones, around four fifths appearing once. The sample was CD4+ T cells from peripheral blood, taken after recovery from COVID-19. This TCR derives from a human donor who had COVID-19.

The CDR3 spells CASSRTGAEAFF. CDR3 coding DNA: TGTGCCAGCAGTCGAACCGGAGCGGAAGCTTTCTTT. The V gene is TRBV6-5, the J gene TRBJ1-1; D call uncertain. CDR1 and CDR2 from the germline V gene are MNHEY and SVGAGI. This CDR3 region has 12 residues. Between the trimmed V and J ends, which lost 5 bases and 8 bases, there was a span of 12 bases.